The source of this T cell receptor (beta chain) is a study of cytomegalovirus exposure and HLA in healthy donors. From the approximately 120-subject validation cohort, which was separate from the roughly 620-subject first cohort, the donors were drawn. V was shortened by 3 bases and J by 5 bases, with 16 bases between the two germline ends. The CDR3 is made up of 15 amino acids. Germline-derived CDR1 and CDR2 are SEHNR and FQNEAQ (reference sequence). TCRdb's table, derived via immunoSEQ multiplex PCR, lists solely in-frame clones and lacks some. The sample lists 200,000 to 250,000 clones; about nine tenths were seen once.

The J gene is TRBJ1-1, the V gene TRBV7-9, with D tentatively TRBD1 (6 bases). This clonotype was obtained from a young woman in good health and CMV-seropositive. Sequences were obtained from PBMCs. The CDR3, as DNA: TGTGCCAGCAGCTTCCTACAGGGAATGGGGACTGAAGCTTTCTTT. This codes for CASSFLQGMGTEAFF.